This TCR beta chain stems from a study of pediatric ulcerative colitis. The rectum was sampled with one to two pinch biopsies at colonoscopy. Each sample received Survey-level depth of up to 500,000 reads. Sequenced by immunoSEQ multiplex PCR; TCRdb stores in-frame clones only, minus some. In the table there are about 35,000 clones, about 81% of which are singletons. This TCR derives from a boy younger than 18 with mild ulcerative colitis. Source material: gut tissue.

In DNA form, the CDR3 reads TGCGCCAGCAGCCCGTCCCCTACGAGCGGGGAGATTCAGTACTTC. This codes for CASSPSPTSGEIQYF. This chain connects TRBV5-1 to TRBJ2-4; 7 bases are a match to TRBD2. The ends lost 4 bases at V and 10 bases at J; junction bases unmatched: 14. The CDR3 contains 15 residues. Germline values: CDR1 SGHRS, CDR2 YFSETQ.